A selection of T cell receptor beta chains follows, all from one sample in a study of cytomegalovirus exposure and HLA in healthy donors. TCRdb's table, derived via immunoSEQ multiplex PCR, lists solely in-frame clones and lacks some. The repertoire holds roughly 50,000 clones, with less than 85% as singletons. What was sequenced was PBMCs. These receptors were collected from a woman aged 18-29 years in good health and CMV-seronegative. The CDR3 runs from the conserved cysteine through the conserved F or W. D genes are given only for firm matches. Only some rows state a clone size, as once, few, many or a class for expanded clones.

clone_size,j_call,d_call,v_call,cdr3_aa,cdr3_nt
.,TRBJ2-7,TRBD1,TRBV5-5,CASSSGQNEQYF,TGTGCCAGCAGCTCGGGACAGAACGAGCAGTACTTC
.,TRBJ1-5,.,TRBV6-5,CASSYSAGADQPQHF,TGTGCCAGCAGTTACTCGGCAGGGGCTGATCAGCCCCAGCATTTT
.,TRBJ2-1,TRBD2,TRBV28,CASSLLAGGPFEQFF,TGTGCCAGCAGTTTACTAGCGGGAGGGCCATTTGAGCAGTTCTTC
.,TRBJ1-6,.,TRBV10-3,CAISESGELHF,TGTGCCATCAGTGAGTCCGGGGAACTCCACTTT
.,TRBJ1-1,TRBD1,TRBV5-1,CASSYWDSRYTEAFF,TGCGCCAGCAGCTATTGGGACAGTCGGTACACTGAAGCTTTCTTT
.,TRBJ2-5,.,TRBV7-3,CASSSLGLGGTQYF,TGTGCCAGCAGCTCCCTCGGACTAGGGGGGACCCAGTACTTC
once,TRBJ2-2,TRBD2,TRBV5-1,CASSMTSGNTGELFF,TGCGCCAGCAGCATGACTAGCGGAAACACCGGGGAGCTGTTTTTT
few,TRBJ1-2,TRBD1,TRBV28,CASYEPGTGYYGYTF,TGTGCCAGCTACGAACCGGGGACAGGGTATTATGGCTACACCTTC
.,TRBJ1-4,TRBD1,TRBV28,CASSSNNPRRTGGVTNEKLFF,TGTGCCAGCAGTTCAAATAACCCCCGTCGGACAGGGGGGGTAACTAATGAAAAACTGTTTTTT
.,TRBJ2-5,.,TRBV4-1,CASSVTGGARAETQYF,TGCGCCAGCAGCGTCACAGGGGGGGCTAGGGCCGAGACCCAGTACTTC
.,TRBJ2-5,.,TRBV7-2,CASSLGGGGETQYF,TGTGCCAGCAGCTTGGGAGGGGGTGGGGAGACCCAGTACTTC
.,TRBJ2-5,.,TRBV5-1,CASSSIRGRETQYF,TGCGCCAGCAGCTCGATAAGGGGGAGAGAGACCCAGTACTTC
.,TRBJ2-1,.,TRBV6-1,CASSEAALGPEQFF,TGTGCCAGCAGTGAAGCCGCCCTGGGCCCGGAGCAGTTCTTC
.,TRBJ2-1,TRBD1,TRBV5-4,CASSRDRDNEQFF,TGTGCCAGCAGCCGCGACAGGGACAATGAGCAGTTCTTC
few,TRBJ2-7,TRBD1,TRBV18,CASSPPGQGNYEQYF,TGTGCCAGCTCACCGCCCGGACAGGGAAATTACGAGCAGTACTTC